This TCR beta chain was captured in a study of T cell responses to AZD1222 COVID-19 vaccine. General study points: Scientists sampled the repertoires only once the peak T cell response had passed.

Assay used: immunoSEQ multiplex PCR; TCRdb lists only in-frame clones, some missing. The table records about 100,000 clones, more than 75% of them present only once. As regards this clone: Its specificity is unknown.

Trimming took 0 bases from V and 5 from J, leaving 11 bases between them. Germline assignment: CDR1 MNHEY and CDR2 SVGAGI. The CDR3 extends over 15 amino acids. The specimen comprised peripheral blood, sampled on day 0 of MenACWY control vaccination. The receptor was isolated from an adult in good health. This chain connects TRBV6-5 to TRBJ2-1; D unresolved. CDR3 bases: TGTGCCAGCAGTTACTCAATTAATGTCAACAATGAGCAGTTCTTC. It specifies CASSYSINVNNEQFF.